This T cell receptor (beta chain) derives from a study of cytomegalovirus exposure and HLA in healthy donors (dated by TCRdb to about 2017). General notes on the study: In an earlier analysis of 450 to 750 of the donors, around 300 Gb of sequence data and 100 million or so unique TCR beta sequences from some 170 million T cells were reported. An early release that covered about 600 HLA-typed donors contained about 300 gigabases of sequencing data and tens of millions of unique TCR sequences. Of the 300 to 450 genotyped donors, approximately 83% fell in the genetic ancestry cluster associated with self-reported Caucasian donors. The study was designed to test whether signatures of past pathogen exposure could be identified by cataloging public T cell receptors. Using immunosequencing, the study profiled T cell repertoires from 666 subjects and related those repertoires to cytomegalovirus serostatus. Along with the roughly 700-subject first cohort, a separate validation cohort of about 110 different subjects was used. To predict cytomegalovirus infection status, the study brought together high-throughput TCR immunosequencing, statistical association of individual TCRs with disease status, and machine learning. To study patterns of TCR occurrence, a later analysis re-analyzed previously published TCR beta repertoires from several hundred donors and added high-resolution HLA genotyping. The later analysis used no new phenotypic data to find candidate immune exposures, relying instead on TCR beta sequences and their occurrence across donors. To decide whether each TCR beta V gene segment behaved as functional or pseudogenic, an earlier analysis of some 600 of the donors relied on high-throughput TCR beta sequencing. Donor age, sex, ethnicity and CMV serostatus were compiled alongside the repertoire data. In a later genetic analysis, genome-wide SNP genotypes for 398 of the 666 donors were used, and that subset was treated as a discovery cohort. Every repertoire in the discovery cohort had been generated on one and the same sequencing platform. Class I and class II HLA loci were covered by the typing at four-digit resolution. The number of typed donors differed by locus: about 620-640 for A, B, C, DRB1 and DQB1; 522 for DQA1; 606 for DPA1; and around 490 for DPB1. Roughly five DR-DQ haplotypes were treated as single units for association and clustering because of strong linkage in the cohort. Across 300 to 500 genotyped donors of the cohort, an average of about 240,000 unique TCR beta nucleotide sequences per donor were sequenced, and roughly 20% of those sequences were non-productive. The investigation overall reported the following: Sequencing depth was assumed to be roughly uniform across donors in the presence/absence analyses, though that assumption may not hold. Three of the identified cytomegalovirus-associated TCR beta chains were confirmed in vitro to be specific for cytomegalovirus antigens. The authors suggested that the approach could potentially be extended to other disease states and immunological phenotypes. The sequencing pipeline was judged likely to have produced a cluster of highly shared sequence variants as a technical artifact. A later analysis found that TCR association rates varied across HLA loci, with DRB1 alleles showing the most associated TCRs and HLA-C alleles the fewest. The 87-base-pair reads could not distinguish some IMGT-functional V segments, including TRBV6-2 and TRBV6-3, so those segments were excluded. The cohort was sequenced for TCR beta chains only, and without alpha or paired-chain data the features that could be detected were limited. A further reported finding was that TCR beta sequences accurately predicted the HLA-A and HLA-B alleles for most subjects in the first cohort. Cytomegalovirus status was reported to be diagnosed by the classifier with high specificity and sensitivity in both the original and validation cohorts. The study listed 150 to 200 TCR beta chains as associated with cytomegalovirus. In a later analysis, some 17,000 TCR beta sequences were associated with specific HLA alleles at a false discovery rate of 0.05. In a later genetic analysis, fewer N-insertions in productive TCRs were reported among donors in an Asian-associated ancestry cluster than the approximately 630-donor mean. In a later analysis, HLA-associated TCR beta chains were found to be more clonally expanded and to have lower generation probabilities than equally common non-associated chains. According to a later analysis, most CMV-associated TCR beta chains appeared to be HLA-restricted, and the HLA associations seemed to be driven largely by CMV exposure. Assigning TCR associations to individual alleles was difficult when HLA alleles, especially DR and DQ, strongly co-occurred. An association between a missense DCLRE1C variant and V-gene and J-gene trimming of TCR beta chains was found in a later genetic analysis and replicated in an independent cohort. For the cohort, immune exposure information was limited to CMV serostatus. Seventeen rarely observed V segments, including chromosome 9 orphons, were excluded from the earlier analysis of a few hundred of the donors because counts were too low. HLA typing was unavailable for some donors at each locus, so association tests used only the typed subset. Most TCR sequences were seen in very few donors, while some public TCRs were found in many individuals. An earlier analysis of around 540 of the donors showed that most TCR beta V segments appeared in productive rearrangements either about 87% or about 30% of the time, which broadly matched IMGT annotations. In a later analysis, several top co-occurrence clusters were reported to appear linked to parvovirus B19, influenza, CMV and Epstein-Barr virus. Linkage disequilibrium might explain the correlated functional status among segregating V segments, but an unknown experimental factor could not be excluded.

Trimming removed 2 bases from V and 8 bases from J; the gene matches leave 10 bases unexplained. CDR1 is given as SGDLS and CDR2 as YYNGEE, both from the germline V gene. The CDR3 has 15 amino acids, counting the end cysteine and phenylalanine. Only the CDR3 portion is preserved as DNA: 45 bases, with reading frame beginning at the first base. In total, roughly 710 healthy bone marrow donors made up the cohort. All cohort members were sampled while nominally healthy, although unrecorded immune exposures were likely present. The donor was CMV seronegative and belonged to the group of 352 seronegative cohort members. A peripheral blood sample was provided by each donor, and peripheral blood mononuclear cells were used for TCR beta sequencing. The Qiagen DNeasy Blood Extraction Kit was used to extract genomic DNA from the blood cell samples. The library was produced with the immunoSEQ multiplex PCR assay. The multiplex PCR relied on a mix of 60 forward primers for TCR Vbeta segments and 13 reverse primers for TCR Jbeta segments. A multiplex PCR assay on genomic DNA amplified the CDR3 region of rearranged TCR beta genes. The Illumina HiSeq System was used to sequence the amplified TCR beta libraries as 87-base-pair reads. From the authors' description of their analysis: A later analysis counted about 82 million unique TCR beta chains across the 666 repertoires, and some 11 million of these chains were shared by at least two donors. Raw reads were error-corrected and collapsed into unique sequences with a nearest-neighbor algorithm that merged closely related sequences to remove PCR and sequencing errors. CDR3 sequences were aligned to IMGT reference sequences to assign V, D and J gene segments. For a sequence to be retained, at least a six-nucleotide match to both a V gene segment and a J gene segment was required. Rearrangements were classified as productive when the CDR3 lacked stop codons and remained in frame with V and J, and all other rearrangements were classified as non-productive. CDR3 was defined by IMGT convention, running from the second conserved V-encoded cysteine to the conserved J-encoded phenylalanine. In an earlier analysis of around 570 of the donors, sequences lacking an unambiguous match to a single V gene segment were excluded. An earlier analysis of 500 to 600 of the donors classified V segments as functional when productive rearrangements were above 56.7% and as segregating when the standard deviation between donors was above 5%. To diagnose cytomegalovirus status from the catalog of TCR beta chain sequences, a statistical classification framework was built. In a later analysis, TCR nucleotide sequences were compared against IMGT/GENE-DB human TR gene sequences so that V and J genes could be assigned. The TCRdist pipeline was used in a later analysis to assign CDR3 sequences and most-parsimonious VDJ recombination scenarios. A later analysis defined each TCR beta chain by its CDR3 amino acid sequence plus V-gene family, and excluded reads lacking a unique V-gene family. A later analysis removed 592 highly shared, low-generation-probability nucleotide sequences to deal with suspected cross-contamination and a sequencing artifact. In a later analysis, a clonal expansion index was calculated for each public chain from normalized within-repertoire ranks of inferred template counts. Generation probabilities in a later analysis came from a VDJ recombination model fitted to out-of-frame rearrangements, and those results were checked against IGoR. A later analysis scored TCR-TCR, TCR-HLA and TCR-CMV co-occurrence with hypergeometric tests, applying a repertoire-size bias correction to TCR pairs. To estimate false discovery rates, a later analysis permuted the HLA or CMV assignments 20 times. In a later analysis, co-occurring TCRs were grouped with DBSCAN, and TCRdist sequence similarity was added when clustering was performed within HLA-allele-positive subsets. Repertoires with fewer than 30,000 or more than 120,000 public chains were left out of co-occurrence clustering, as were four to six repertoires with anomalous nucleotide sharing. In its TCRdb copy, this immuneACCESS table keeps in-frame sequences only and misses some clones. Where compared with another copy, unresolved V genes explain less than half of these, and the others have no known cause. V, J and clone size derive from that table, while D and trimming were established from the DNA sequence. In all, the sample holds roughly 160,000 clones, and roughly 84% of those were seen once. The top ten constitute 0.35% to 0.45% of the sample.

Comments on this clone: Which antigen it targets is not known. Base-call qualities are not available, and no considerably larger clone is one nucleotide away.

Here the chain combines TRBV9 and TRBJ2-1, with TRBD2 identical over 7 junction bases. The sequence was collected from a boy aged 2 to 10 in good health and CMV-seronegative. Sequenced input: PBMCs. At the DNA level, the sequence is TGTGCCAGCAGCGTTTCGGGCGGGAGAGTCGATGAGCAGTTCTTC. Its protein reads: CASSVSGGRVDEQFF.